This entry lists 14 T cell receptor beta chains sequenced from one sample in a study of blood T cells in healthy people across ages. A J-beta primer mix and a sample-barcoded 5' primer were used in a second PCR of about 7 to 12 cycles. Via MiXCR, TCRdb re-called the 5' RACE reads, giving one row per CDR3 protein. The sample has 850,000 to 1,100,000 distinct CDR3 sequences, 35% to 40% seen once. Sequenced material: blood. The origin of the receptors is a man between 18 and 29 years old in good health.

This clonotype was counted only a few times. The chain couples TRBV7-9 to TRBJ2-3; 7 nucleotides line up with TRBD2. The CDR3 runs 14 residues. The germline V gene encodes CDR1 SEHNR and CDR2 FQNEAQ (reference sequence). V was pared by 6 bases and J by 4 bases, with 7 bases of the junction left unmatched. The CDR3 DNA follows: TGTGCCAGCAGATCTAGCGGCCGCGCAGATACGCAGTATTTT. It specifies CASRSSGRADTQYF.

The chain has TRBV7-2 and TRBJ1-1; no firm D call. The CDR3 loop spans 12 amino acids. V dropped 5 bases and J dropped 5 bases, with 9 bases sitting between them. Germline V gives CDR1 SGHTA, CDR2 FQGNSA. For the CDR3, the DNA is TGTGCCAGCAGCCCTAGACGGACTGAAGCTTTCTTT. It yields the protein CASSPRRTEAFF.

The V and J genes are TRBV12-3 or TRBV12-4 and TRBJ1-3, with D perhaps matching TRBD1 (5 bases). The V and J ends lost 2 bases and 1 base respectively, with 12 bases between them. This CDR3 is 16 amino acids long. CDR3 residues: CASSLSFGGSGNTIYF. CDR3 nucleotide sequence: TGTGCCAGCAGTTTATCCTTCGGGGGTTCTGGAAACACCATATATTTT.

This clonotype occurred a few times. V gene TRBV15 combines with J gene TRBJ1-6; D not resolved. The length of the CDR3 is 12 residues. Germline V gene data show CDR1 as LNHNV and CDR2 as YYDKDF (reference sequence). V was clipped by 6 bases and J by 7 bases, with 7 bases between them. The CDR3 loop is CATRAPNSPLHF. The CDR3, as DNA: TGTGCCACCAGAGCTCCGAATTCACCCCTCCACTTT.

This chain links TRBV25-1 with TRBJ2-1; 8 bases agree with TRBD2. V trimming: 5 bases; J trimming: 13 bases; junction bases outside the gene matches: 19. This CDR3 region has 16 residues. Germline V gene sequence: CDR1 MGHDK, CDR2 SYGVNS. This CDR3 is CASSSQPGLEEETQFF. In DNA form, the CDR3 reads TGTGCCAGCAGTTCTCAACCGGGACTAGAAGAAGAGACCCAGTTCTTC.

This clonotype was observed a handful of times. One junction end does not reproduce the germline sequence, and a read error may be involved. This chain joins TRBV5-1 and TRBJ2-1, with 7 bases that match TRBD2. Germline CDR1 SGHRS, CDR2 YFSETQ. The CDR3 contains 16 residues. CDR3 residues: CASGLVGRGSYNEQFF. The CDR3 DNA sequence: TGTGCCAGCGGGTTAGTTGGGCGGGGGTCCTACAATGAGCAGTTCTTC. The whole variable domain, remainder taken from reference TRBV5-1 and TRBJ2-1, is KAGVTQTPRYLIKTRGQQVTLSCSPISGHRSVSWYQQTPGQGLQFLFEYFSETQRNKGNFPGRFSGRQFSNSRSEMNVSTLELGDSALYLCASGLVGRGSYNEQFFGPGTRLTVL.

The rearrangement joins TRBV27 to TRBJ2-5; no definite D call. The CDR3 is made up of 14 amino acids. The V gene's germline CDR1 is MNHEY and CDR2 SMNVEV (reference sequence). Deletions cut 3 bases from V and 0 bases from J, with 8 bases between. In DNA, the CDR3 is TGTGCCAGCAGTTTTTCGGCAAACCAAGAGACCCAGTACTTC. As protein: CASSFSANQETQYF.

This clonotype was picked up a small number of times. This chain joins TRBV20-1 and TRBJ2-5; TRBD2 agrees at 7 bases. The CDR3 covers 14 residues. Unmatched junction bases numbered 10, after V lost 4 bases and J lost 5 bases. Germline V gene lookup returns CDR1 DFQATT and CDR2 SNEGSKA (reference sequence). The CDR3 loop reads CSATPRGVWETQYF. The CDR3 bases are TGCAGTGCTACCCCCCGGGGGGTCTGGGAGACCCAGTACTTC.

Details on this clonotype: A much larger clonotype is one base distant, so this may be a read error. The V gene is TRBV6-5, the J gene TRBJ2-5; 9 nucleotides align to TRBD1. In germline, CDR1 is MNHEY, CDR2 SVGAGI. This CDR3 region has 13 residues. The CDR3 DNA sequence: TGTGCCGGCAGTGTACAGGGGGCAGAGACCCAGTACTTC. Residues: CAGSVQGAETQYF.

This clonotype has more than one count but fewer than ten. CDR3 sequence: CASRLGTGVSPLHF. As DNA, the CDR3 is TGTGCCAGCAGACTCGGGACAGGGGTCTCACCCCTCCACTTT. V gene TRBV25-1 combines with J gene TRBJ1-6, with 10 positions matching TRBD1. The germline V gene has CDR1 MGHDK and CDR2 SYGVNS. Trimming took 6 bases from V and 10 from J; bases not matched to a gene: 6. CDR3 length: 14 amino acids. Supplemented by reference TRBV25-1 and TRBJ1-6, the full variable domain reads EADIYQTPRYLVIGTGKKITLECSQTMGHDKMYWYQQDPGMELHLIHYSYGVNSTEKGDLSSESTVSRIRTEHFPLTLESARPSHTSQYLCASRLGTGVSPLHFGNGTRLTVT.

This clonotype occurred a few times. The J gene is TRBJ2-1, the V gene TRBV9, with TRBD2 matching over 12 bases. The junction had 24 bases not matched to a gene; V was cut back by 4 bases and J by 1 base. The germline V gene has CDR1 SGDLS and CDR2 YYNGEE. The CDR3 loop spans 23 amino acids. CDR3 sequence: CASSSFSLGLAGGYTGSYNEQFF. CDR3 sequence (DNA): TGTGCCAGCAGCTCATTCTCCCTGGGGCTAGCGGGGGGGTATACCGGGTCCTACAATGAGCAGTTCTTC.

A few counts support this clonotype. V is TRBV20-1 and J is TRBJ1-4; the D is unclear. The CDR3 extends over 15 amino acids. Trimming removed 0 bases from V and 4 bases from J, with 12 bases in between. Germline V CDR1 and CDR2: DFQATT, SNEGSKA (reference sequence). The CDR3 here is CSARDMLTDNEKLFF. Written as DNA, the CDR3 is TGCAGTGCTAGAGATATGTTAACAGATAATGAAAAACTGTTTTTT.

V usage is TRBV4-2 and J usage is TRBJ2-5, with D maybe TRBD1 (5 bases). Trimming shortened V by 0 bases and J by 3 bases, and 20 bases separated the two germline ends. The germline V gene encodes CDR1 LGHNA and CDR2 YNFKEQ. CDR3 length: 18 residues. This CDR3 reads CASSQEDQWGPLKETQYF. Here the CDR3 DNA reads TGTGCCAGCAGCCAAGAGGACCAGTGGGGCCCTCTCAAAGAGACCCAGTACTTC.

This rearrangement joins TRBV4-3 to TRBJ2-2; no definite D call. Germline V gene lookup returns CDR1 LGHNA and CDR2 YSLEER. The CDR3 runs to 14 residues. V dropped 0 bases and J dropped 7 bases, with 9 bases sitting between them. CDR3 amino acids: CASSQDLTHGELFF. CDR3 sequence (DNA): TGCGCCAGCAGCCAAGATCTAACCCACGGGGAGCTGTTTTTT.